The 28 T cell receptor beta chains below come from one sample, sequenced in a study of OX40 agonist ivuxolimab in advanced cancers. Clones were sequenced by immunoSEQ multiplex PCR, and TCRdb holds only the in-frame ones, with some missing. This repertoire shows about 68,000 clones, approximately 82% found once; its top ten account for about 1.6%. The sequencing used CD4+ or CD8+ T cells sorted from blood, collected in a trial of the OX40 agonist ivuxolimab. The source is an adult with an advanced solid tumor such as melanoma, head and neck, liver or kidney cancer.

The genes are TRBV7-2 and TRBJ1-1; D is undetermined. CDR3 length: 12 residues. Trimming took off 5 bases at V and 10 bases at J, with 14 bases between the two ends. Germline CDR1 is SGHTA and CDR2 is FQGNSA. DNA for the CDR3: TGTGCCAGCAGCGAGGGAGGCCAGAGAGCTTTCTTT. This gives the protein CASSEGGQRAFF.

The V gene is TRBV19, the J gene TRBJ2-4; 16 bases fit TRBD2. Germline trimming cut 9 bases from V and 14 bases from J; bases unmatched to any gene: 16. The CDR3 has 16 amino acids. Germline V gene sequence: CDR1 LNHDA, CDR2 SQIVND (reference sequence). DNA of the CDR3: TGTGCCAGCTTAACCGGGACTAGCGGGAGGGCCTTGAGGGAGTACTTC. This encodes CASLTGTSGRALREYF.

V is TRBV30 and J is TRBJ2-2; maybe TRBD2 (5 bases). Between the trimmed V and J ends, which lost 5 bases and 3 bases, there was a span of 13 bases. Germline V gene sequence: CDR1 GTSNPN, CDR2 SVGIG (reference sequence). CDR3 size: 14 residues. CDR3 nucleotide sequence: TGTGCCTGGCGCCCGACTACTTACACCGGGGAGCTGTTTTTT. Protein: CAWRPTTYTGELFF.

The rearrangement links TRBV28 to TRBJ2-6; TRBD1 might be the D (6 bases). Germline V CDR1 and CDR2: MDHEN, SYDVKM. The V and J ends lost 5 bases and 0 bases respectively, with 17 bases between them. CDR3 size: 18 residues. In nucleotides, the CDR3 is TGTGCCAGCAGTATCGGGACATCTCACTTCTCTGGGGCCAACGTCCTGACTTTC. This encodes CASSIGTSHFSGANVLTF.

The chain employs TRBV5-1 and TRBJ1-4; D remains unclear. This CDR3 is built from 14 residues. Trimming cost V 6 bases and J 2 bases, with 11 bases left between them. CDR1 and CDR2 (germline): SGHRS, YFSETQ. Here the CDR3 reads CASTTGSTNEKLFF. In DNA, the CDR3 is TGCGCCAGCACCACGGGCAGCACTAATGAAAAACTGTTTTTT.

This clone was seen more than once but under ten times. The rearrangement uses TRBV9 and TRBJ1-3; 11 nucleotides agree with TRBD1. CDR3 size: 17 residues. The germline CDR1 and CDR2 sequences are SGDLS and YYNGEE. With 4 bases clipped from V and 0 bases from J, the junction kept 6 bases outside the gene matches. DNA for the CDR3: TGTGCCAGCAGCATTGGACAGGGGGCTATCTCTGGAAACACCATATATTTT. Its translation: CASSIGQGAISGNTIYF.

This sequence joins TRBV28 and TRBJ1-4, with no clear D. The CDR3 extends over 14 amino acids. Germline V gene data show CDR1 as MDHEN and CDR2 as SYDVKM. V was pared by 5 bases and J by 0 bases, with 7 bases between. CDR3 residues: CASSPGTTNEKLFF. The CDR3 DNA follows: TGTGCCAGCAGTCCGGGGACAACTAATGAAAAACTGTTTTTT.

This clone was picked up one time. V is TRBV7-9 and J is TRBJ2-5, with D possibly being TRBD1 (6 bases). Trimming stripped 5 bases from V and 1 base from J, with 11 bases between. The V gene's germline CDR1 is SEHNR and CDR2 FQNEAQ (reference sequence). The CDR3 runs 14 residues. The CDR3 DNA reads as TGTGCCAGCAGCCTCGGACAGATCCAAGAGACCCAGTACTTC. This translates into CASSLGQIQETQYF.

V gene TRBV11-3 combines with J gene TRBJ2-4; 10 bases fit TRBD1. V dropped 4 bases and J dropped 5; count of bases not matched to a gene: 5. CDR3 length: 15 amino acids. Looked up from germline, CDR1 is SGHNT and CDR2 is YENEEA. The CDR3 nucleotides are TGTGCCAGCAGCTCCCAGACAGGGGGCGAAAACATTCAGTACTTC. Its protein product is CASSSQTGGENIQYF. Looking up the rest from reference TRBV11-3 and TRBJ2-4 gives the full variable domain: EAGVVQSPRYKIIEKKQPVAFWCNPISGHNTLYWYLQNLGQGPELLIRYENEEAVDDSQLPKDRFSAERLKGVDSTLKIQPAELGDSAVYLCASSSQTGGENIQYFGAGTRLSVL.

The rearrangement uses TRBV7-2 and TRBJ1-3, with unresolved D. Germline V lookup: CDR1 SGHTA, CDR2 FQGNSA. Between the trimmed V and J ends, which lost 1 base and 6 bases, there was a span of 10 bases. The CDR3 has 14 residues. CDR3 DNA sequence: TGTGCCAGCAGCTTAGGACGTATTACAAACACCATATATTTT. Protein: CASSLGRITNTIYF. Looking up the rest from reference TRBV7-2 and TRBJ1-3 gives the full variable domain: GAGVSQSPSNKVTEKGKDVELRCDPISGHTALYWYRQSLGQGLEFLIYFQGNSAPDKSGLPSDRFSAERTGGSVSTLTIQRTQQEDSAVYLCASSLGRITNTIYFGEGSWLTVV.

This clone was seen just once. The V call is TRBV4-1, the J call TRBJ1-1, with TRBD1 identical over 8 bases. From germline, CDR1 is MGHRA and CDR2 YSYEKL. J gave up 10 bases and V 0 bases, and 4 bases lay outside the gene matches. This CDR3 spans 13 amino acids. The CDR3 region has the DNA TGCGCCAGCAGCCAAGACAGGGGGCTAGGAGCTTTCTTT. Amino acid sequence: CASSQDRGLGAFF.

This clone appeared a single time. For the CDR3, the DNA is TGTGCCAGCGCCTTTCAGGGGGCCTACATGAACACTGAAGCTTTCTTT. Translating it yields CASAFQGAYMNTEAFF. The rearrangement joins TRBV18 to TRBJ1-1, with 8 bases lining up with TRBD1. The CDR3 spans 16 residues. CDR1 is KGHSH, CDR2 LQKENI, per germline. After removal of 8 bases from V and 0 bases from J, the junction contained 11 bases not matched to a gene. The full variable domain, completed using reference TRBV18 and TRBJ1-1, is NAGVMQNPRHLVRRRGQEARLRCSPMKGHSHVYWYRQLPEEGLKFMVYLQKENIIDESGMPKERFSAEFPKEGPSILRIQQVVRGDSAAYFCASAFQGAYMNTEAFFGQGTRLTVV.

The rearrangement links TRBV28 to TRBJ2-2, with 9 bases fitting TRBD2. Losses at the gene ends were 6 bases for V and 0 bases for J; bases not matched to a gene: 8. The CDR3 extends over 17 amino acids. The germline gives CDR1 MDHEN, CDR2 SYDVKM. CDR3 sequence (DNA): TGTGCCAGCAGCCCTAGCGGGAAGTTCGCGAACACCGGGGAGCTGTTTTTT. Translated: CASSPSGKFANTGELFF. Complete variable domain (other parts from reference TRBV28 and TRBJ2-2): DVKVTQSSRYLVKRTGEKVFLECVQDMDHENMFWYRQDPGLGLRLIYFSYDVKMKEKGDIPEGYSVSREKKERFSLILESASTNQTSMYLCASSPSGKFANTGELFFGEGSRLTVL.

The V and J genes are TRBV5-1 and TRBJ2-7; TRBD2 aligns across 10 bases. The junction had 13 bases not matched to a gene; V was cut back by 3 bases and J by 1 base. This CDR3 is built from 18 residues. Germline CDR1 is SGHRS and CDR2 is YFSETQ. The CDR3 region is CASSSRAQDSGRSYEQYF. The CDR3 DNA reads as TGCGCCAGCAGCTCCAGGGCCCAGGATAGCGGGAGGTCCTACGAGCAGTACTTC.

This rearrangement joins TRBV10-1 to TRBJ2-1; a weak D match, TRBD1 (5 bases). V lost 5 bases, J lost 0 bases, and 11 bases lay in between. The length of the CDR3 is 15 residues. CDR1 and CDR2 from the germline V gene are WNHNN and SYGVQD (reference sequence). The CDR3 sequence is CASSLTDSSYNEQFF. The DNA of the CDR3 is TGCGCCAGCAGTTTAACAGACAGCTCCTACAATGAGCAGTTCTTC.

The CDR3 sequence: CSVVNTDSNQPQHF. CDR3 DNA: TGCAGCGTTGTGAACACCGATAGCAATCAGCCCCAGCATTTT. This rearrangement joins TRBV29-1 to TRBJ1-5; no definite D call. CDR1 is SQVTM, CDR2 ANQGSEA, per germline. CDR3 length: 14 residues. Trimming removed 4 bases at V and 0 bases at J, with 10 bases between.

This chain links TRBV7-6 with TRBJ2-5; 8 bases fit TRBD2. There are 12 residues in the CDR3. Trimming cost V 5 bases and J 14 bases; bases outside gene matches: 10. Germline values: CDR1 SGHVS, CDR2 FNYEAQ. The CDR3 DNA reads TGTGCCAGCAGCGCACCACTAGCGGCCACCTACTTC. Amino acid sequence: CASSAPLAATYF.

The chain combines TRBV11-3 with TRBJ1-1; D is possibly TRBD1 (5 bases). V gave up 5 bases and J gave up 3 bases, with 7 bases separating them. The germline gives CDR1 SGHNT, CDR2 YENEEA. This CDR3 region has 12 residues. In DNA form, the CDR3 reads TGTGCCAGCAGCCGAGGGGACACTGAAGCTTTCTTT. It encodes CASSRGDTEAFF.

This rearrangement joins TRBV27 to TRBJ2-1, with D tentatively TRBD2 (6 bases). CDR1 is MNHEY, CDR2 SMNVEV, per germline (reference sequence). The length of the CDR3 is 13 residues. V dropped 0 bases and J dropped 10 bases, with 10 bases sitting between them. For the CDR3, the DNA is TGTGCCAGCAGTTTATCGAGAGGGAGGGAGCAGTTCTTC. It is translated as CASSLSRGREQFF.

This clone appeared once. The J gene is TRBJ1-5, the V gene TRBV5-1; 7 bases align to TRBD1. V lost 4 bases to trimming and J lost 7 bases; unmatched junction nucleotides: 8. Germline V CDR1 and CDR2: SGHRS, YFSETQ. The CDR3 covers 14 residues. The CDR3 DNA follows: TGCGCCAGCAGCGCAAACGACAGGGTGCAGCCCCAGCATTTT. It is translated as CASSANDRVQPQHF. The complete variable domain, with remaining parts taken from reference TRBV5-1 and TRBJ1-5, reads KAGVTQTPRYLIKTRGQQVTLSCSPISGHRSVSWYQQTPGQGLQFLFEYFSETQRNKGNFPGRFSGRQFSNSRSEMNVSTLELGDSALYLCASSANDRVQPQHFGDGTRLSIL.

V gene TRBV27 combines with J gene TRBJ1-1; a weak D match, TRBD1 (5 bases). Per germline, CDR1 MNHEY and CDR2 SMNVEV (reference sequence). The CDR3 consists of 15 residues. Between the trimmed V and J ends, which lost 5 bases and 0 bases, there was a span of 13 bases. As DNA, the CDR3 is TGTGCCAGCAGTGCCCGGGGAGGGGTGAACACTGAAGCTTTCTTT. This codes for CASSARGGVNTEAFF.

The V gene is TRBV10-2, the J gene TRBJ1-5, with D perhaps matching TRBD1 (5 bases). The CDR3 consists of 13 residues. Per the germline V gene, CDR1 is WSHSY and CDR2 is SAAADI. The V gene lost 6 bases and the J gene lost 6 bases, with 12 bases spanning the gap. The CDR3 loop is CASSGGGGQPQHF. In DNA, the CDR3 is TGCGCCAGCAGCGGGGGGGGAGGTCAGCCCCAGCATTTT.

V usage is TRBV15 and J usage is TRBJ2-1, with 7 nucleotides matching TRBD2. J gave up 5 bases and V 4 bases, and 5 bases lay outside the gene matches. CDR1 and CDR2 (germline): LNHNV, YYDKDF (reference sequence). The CDR3 is made up of 14 amino acids. CDR3 in amino acids: CATSKTGGHNEQFF. CDR3 in DNA: TGTGCCACCAGCAAAACGGGGGGACACAATGAGCAGTTCTTC. The whole variable domain, remainder taken from reference TRBV15 and TRBJ2-1, is DAMVIQNPRYQVTQFGKPVTLSCSQTLNHNVMYWYQQKSSQAPKLLFHYYDKDFNNEADTPDNFQSRRPNTSFCFLDIRSPGLGDTAMYLCATSKTGGHNEQFFGPGTRLTVL.

The CDR3 region is CASTRDITWEGYTF. The CDR3 nucleotides are TGTGCCAGCACGCGGGACATTACCTGGGAGGGCTACACCTTC. This rearrangement joins TRBV28 to TRBJ1-2; perhaps TRBD1 as D (6 bases). This CDR3 is built from 14 residues. Germline loops: CDR1 MDHEN, CDR2 SYDVKM. The V and J ends lost 7 bases and 8 bases respectively, with 20 bases between them.

The sample holds one count of this clone. The chain recombines TRBV9 with TRBJ1-3; a possible D gene is TRBD1 (5 bases). Germline CDR1 SGDLS, CDR2 YYNGEE. V lost 2 bases, J lost 0 bases, and 12 bases lay in between. The CDR3 spans 16 residues. CDR3 sequence: CASSVRGDLSGNTIYF. The CDR3, as DNA: TGTGCCAGCAGCGTCAGAGGGGACCTCTCTGGAAACACCATATATTTT.

J is TRBJ2-5 and V is TRBV6-5; 7 positions agree with TRBD2. TRBJ2-7 matches the DNA end more closely, so the J call is doubtful. In germline, CDR1 is MNHEY, CDR2 SVGAGI. This CDR3 has 15 amino acids. CDR3 in amino acids: CASSRPSGPSYEQYF. CDR3 coding DNA: TGTGCCAGCAGTCGACCTAGCGGACCCTCCTACGAGCAGTACTTC.

This clone was observed a handful of times. The chain employs TRBV20-1 and TRBJ2-1, with 8 bases fitting TRBD1. Per the germline V gene, CDR1 is DFQATT and CDR2 is SNEGSKA (reference sequence). After removal of 5 bases from V and 8 bases from J, the junction contained 2 bases not matched to a gene. This CDR3 spans 11 amino acids. Here the CDR3 reads CSAGQGDEQFF. CDR3 DNA: TGCAGTGCTGGACAGGGCGATGAGCAGTTCTTC.

This rearrangement joins TRBV4-1 to TRBJ1-4; the D is unclear. Germline V CDR1 and CDR2: MGHRA, YSYEKL. The CDR3 loop spans 16 amino acids. V was clipped by 4 bases and J by 5 bases, with 17 bases between them. DNA of the CDR3: TGCGCCAGCAGCCTCAGCTGGAGGATACTGAATGAAAAACTGTTTTTT. This translates into CASSLSWRILNEKLFF.